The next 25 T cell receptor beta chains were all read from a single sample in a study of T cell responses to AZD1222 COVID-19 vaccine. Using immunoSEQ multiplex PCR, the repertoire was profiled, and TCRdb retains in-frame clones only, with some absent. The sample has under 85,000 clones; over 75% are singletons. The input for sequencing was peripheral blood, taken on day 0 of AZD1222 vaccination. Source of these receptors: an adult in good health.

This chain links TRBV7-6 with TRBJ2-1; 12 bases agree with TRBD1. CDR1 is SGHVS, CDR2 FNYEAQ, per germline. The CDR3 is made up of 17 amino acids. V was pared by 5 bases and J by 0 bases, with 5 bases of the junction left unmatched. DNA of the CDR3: TGTGCCAGCAGCCTGGGACAGGGGGCGGCCTCCTACAATGAGCAGTTCTTC. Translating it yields CASSLGQGAASYNEQFF.

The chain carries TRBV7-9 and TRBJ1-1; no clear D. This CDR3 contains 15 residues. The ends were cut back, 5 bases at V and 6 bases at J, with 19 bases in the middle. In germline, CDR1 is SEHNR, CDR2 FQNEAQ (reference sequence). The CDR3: CASSPQPPVGAEAFF. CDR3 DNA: TGTGCCAGCAGCCCCCAGCCGCCGGTTGGCGCTGAAGCTTTCTTT. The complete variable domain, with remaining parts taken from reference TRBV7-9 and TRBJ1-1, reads DTGVSQNPRHKITKRGQNVTFRCDPISEHNRLYWYRQTLGQGPEFLTYFQNEAQLEKSRLLSDRFSAERPKGSFSTLEIQRTEQGDSAMYLCASSPQPPVGAEAFFGQGTRLTVV.

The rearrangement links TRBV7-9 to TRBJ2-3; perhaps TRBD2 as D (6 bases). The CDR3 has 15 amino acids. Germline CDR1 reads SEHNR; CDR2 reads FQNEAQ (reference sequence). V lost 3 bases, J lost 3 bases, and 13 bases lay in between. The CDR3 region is CASSFYGGPTDTQYF. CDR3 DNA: TGTGCCAGCAGCTTCTACGGGGGACCGACAGATACGCAGTATTTT. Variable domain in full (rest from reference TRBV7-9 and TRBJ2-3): DTGVSQNPRHKITKRGQNVTFRCDPISEHNRLYWYRQTLGQGPEFLTYFQNEAQLEKSRLLSDRFSAERPKGSFSTLEIQRTEQGDSAMYLCASSFYGGPTDTQYFGPGTRLTVL.

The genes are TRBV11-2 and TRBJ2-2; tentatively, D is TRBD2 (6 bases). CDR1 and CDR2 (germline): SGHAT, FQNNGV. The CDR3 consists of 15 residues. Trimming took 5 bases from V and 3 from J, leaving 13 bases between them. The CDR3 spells CASSRGAGYTGELFF. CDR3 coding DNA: TGTGCCAGCAGCAGGGGCGCGGGGTACACCGGGGAGCTGTTTTTT.

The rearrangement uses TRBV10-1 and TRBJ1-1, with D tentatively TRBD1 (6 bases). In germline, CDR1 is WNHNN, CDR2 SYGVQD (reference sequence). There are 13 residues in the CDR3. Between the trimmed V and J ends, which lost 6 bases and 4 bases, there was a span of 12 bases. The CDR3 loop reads CASSDTGSTEAFF. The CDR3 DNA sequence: TGCGCCAGCAGCGATACAGGGAGCACTGAAGCTTTCTTT.

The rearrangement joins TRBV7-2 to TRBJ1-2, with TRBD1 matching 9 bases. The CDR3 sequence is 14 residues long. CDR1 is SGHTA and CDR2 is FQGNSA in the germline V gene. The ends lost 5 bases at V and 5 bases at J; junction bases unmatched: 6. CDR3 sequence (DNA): TGTGCCAGCAGCCGGGAGACAGGGGGATATGGCTACACCTTC. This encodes CASSRETGGYGYTF.

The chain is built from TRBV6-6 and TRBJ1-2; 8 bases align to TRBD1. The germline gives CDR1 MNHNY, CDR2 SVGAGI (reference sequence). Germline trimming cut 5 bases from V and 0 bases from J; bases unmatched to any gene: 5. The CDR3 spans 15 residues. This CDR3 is CASSGTGVANYGYTF. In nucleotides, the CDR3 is TGTGCCAGCAGTGGGACAGGTGTAGCTAACTATGGCTACACCTTC.

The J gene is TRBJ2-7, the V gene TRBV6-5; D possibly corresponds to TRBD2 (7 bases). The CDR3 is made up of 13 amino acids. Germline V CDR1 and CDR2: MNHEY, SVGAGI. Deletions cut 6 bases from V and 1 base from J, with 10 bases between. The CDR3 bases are TGTGCCAGCAGAAGGGGGGGTTCCTACGAGCAGTACTTC. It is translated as CASRRGGSYEQYF.

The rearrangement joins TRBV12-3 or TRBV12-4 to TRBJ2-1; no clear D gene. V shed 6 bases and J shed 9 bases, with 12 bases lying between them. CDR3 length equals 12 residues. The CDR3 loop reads CASRPSGREQFF. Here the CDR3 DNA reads TGTGCCAGCAGACCGTCCGGTCGTGAGCAGTTCTTC.

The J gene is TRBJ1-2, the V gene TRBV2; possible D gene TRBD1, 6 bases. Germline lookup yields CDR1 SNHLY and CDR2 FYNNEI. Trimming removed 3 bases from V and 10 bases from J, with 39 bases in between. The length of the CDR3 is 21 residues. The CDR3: CASSDPPGGLGGLGSYEDYTF. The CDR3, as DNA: TGTGCCAGCAGTGATCCCCCCGGGGGGCTTGGTGGCCTGGGATCCTATGAGGACTACACCTTC.

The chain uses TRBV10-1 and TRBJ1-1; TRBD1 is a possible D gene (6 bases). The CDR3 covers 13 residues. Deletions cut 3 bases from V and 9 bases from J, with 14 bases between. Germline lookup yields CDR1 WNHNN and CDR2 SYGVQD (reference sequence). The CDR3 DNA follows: TGCGCCAGCAGTGATCCAGGGGATCCCCAAGCTTTCTTT. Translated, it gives CASSDPGDPQAFF.

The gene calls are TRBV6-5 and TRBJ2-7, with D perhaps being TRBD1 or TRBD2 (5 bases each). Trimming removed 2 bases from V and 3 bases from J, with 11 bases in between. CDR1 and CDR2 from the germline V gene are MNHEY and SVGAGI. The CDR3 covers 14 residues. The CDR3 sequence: CASSYQRTHYEQYV. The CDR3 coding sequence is TGTGCCAGCAGTTACCAGCGGACACACTACGAGCAGTACGTC.

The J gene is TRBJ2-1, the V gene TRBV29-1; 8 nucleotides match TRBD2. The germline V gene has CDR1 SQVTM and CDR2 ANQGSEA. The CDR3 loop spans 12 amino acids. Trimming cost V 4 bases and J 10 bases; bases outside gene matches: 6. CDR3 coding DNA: TGCAGCGTTGGTCAGCGGGGGAGGGAGCAGTTCTTC. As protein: CSVGQRGREQFF.

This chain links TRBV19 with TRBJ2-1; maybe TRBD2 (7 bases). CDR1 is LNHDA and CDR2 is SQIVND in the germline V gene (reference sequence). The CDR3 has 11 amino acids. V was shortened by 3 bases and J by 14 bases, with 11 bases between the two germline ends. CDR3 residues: CASSMGAGEFF. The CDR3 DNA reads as TGTGCCAGTAGTATGGGGGCGGGGGAGTTCTTC. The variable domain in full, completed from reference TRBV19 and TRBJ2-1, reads DGGITQSPKYLFRKEGQNVTLSCEQNLNHDAMYWYRQDPGQGLRLIYYSQIVNDFQKGDIAEGYSVSREKKESFPLTVTSAQKNPTAFYLCASSMGAGEFFGPGTRLTVL.

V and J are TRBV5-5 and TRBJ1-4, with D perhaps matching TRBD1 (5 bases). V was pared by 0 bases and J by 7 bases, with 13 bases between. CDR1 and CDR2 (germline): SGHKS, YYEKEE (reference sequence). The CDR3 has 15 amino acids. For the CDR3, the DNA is TGTGCCAGCAGCTTGGCAGGCAGGGTCCGTGAAAAACTGTTTTTT. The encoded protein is CASSLAGRVREKLFF.

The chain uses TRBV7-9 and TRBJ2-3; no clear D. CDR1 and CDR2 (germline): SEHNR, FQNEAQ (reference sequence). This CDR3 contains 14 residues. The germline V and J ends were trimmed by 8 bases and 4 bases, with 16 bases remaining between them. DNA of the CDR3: TGTGCCAGCCTCCTTGTGCTCACTTCAGATACGCAGTATTTT. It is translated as CASLLVLTSDTQYF.

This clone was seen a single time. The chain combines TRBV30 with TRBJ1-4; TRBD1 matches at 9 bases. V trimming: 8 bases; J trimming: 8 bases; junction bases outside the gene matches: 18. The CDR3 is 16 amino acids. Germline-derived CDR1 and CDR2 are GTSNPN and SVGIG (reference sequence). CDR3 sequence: CAGGPPPGQGIEKLFF. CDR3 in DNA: TGTGCCGGGGGCCCCCCCCCGGGACAGGGAATCGAAAAACTGTTTTTT.

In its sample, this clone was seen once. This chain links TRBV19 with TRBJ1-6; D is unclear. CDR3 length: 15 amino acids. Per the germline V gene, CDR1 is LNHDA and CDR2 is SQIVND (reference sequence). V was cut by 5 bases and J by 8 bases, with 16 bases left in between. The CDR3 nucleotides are TGTGCCAGTAGTCTCGGATCGGGTGGGGATTCACCCCTCCACTTT. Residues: CASSLGSGGDSPLHF.

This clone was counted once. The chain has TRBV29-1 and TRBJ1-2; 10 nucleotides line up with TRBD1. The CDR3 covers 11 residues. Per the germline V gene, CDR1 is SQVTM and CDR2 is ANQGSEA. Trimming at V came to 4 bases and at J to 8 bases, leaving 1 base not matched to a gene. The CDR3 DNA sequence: TGCAGCGTTGGGACAGGGGGAGGCTACACCTTC. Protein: CSVGTGGGYTF.

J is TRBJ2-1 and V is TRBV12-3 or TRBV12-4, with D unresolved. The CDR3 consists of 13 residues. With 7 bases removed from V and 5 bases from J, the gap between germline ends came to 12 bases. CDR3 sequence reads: CASKIRTNNEQFF. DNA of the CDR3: TGTGCCAGCAAGATTCGGACCAACAATGAGCAGTTCTTC.

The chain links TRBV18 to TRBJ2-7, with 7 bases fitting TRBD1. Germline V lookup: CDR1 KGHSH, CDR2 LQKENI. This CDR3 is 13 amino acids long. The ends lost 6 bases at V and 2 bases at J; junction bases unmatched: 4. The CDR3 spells CASSQGQTYEQYV. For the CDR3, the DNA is TGTGCCAGCTCTCAGGGACAGACCTACGAGCAGTACGTC.

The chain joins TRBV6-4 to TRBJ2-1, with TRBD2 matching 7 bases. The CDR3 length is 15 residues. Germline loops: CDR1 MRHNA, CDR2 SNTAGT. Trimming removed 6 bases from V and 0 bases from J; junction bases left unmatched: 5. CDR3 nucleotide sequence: TGTGCCAGCAGCCTGACTAGCAGCTCCTACAATGAGCAGTTCTTC. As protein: CASSLTSSSYNEQFF.

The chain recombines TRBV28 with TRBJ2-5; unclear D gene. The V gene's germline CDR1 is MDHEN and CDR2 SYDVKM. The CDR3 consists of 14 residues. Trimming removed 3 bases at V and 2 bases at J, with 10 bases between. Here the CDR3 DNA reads TGTGCCAGCAGTTTTTCCCAGAGTCAAGAGACCCAGTACTTC. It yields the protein CASSFSQSQETQYF.

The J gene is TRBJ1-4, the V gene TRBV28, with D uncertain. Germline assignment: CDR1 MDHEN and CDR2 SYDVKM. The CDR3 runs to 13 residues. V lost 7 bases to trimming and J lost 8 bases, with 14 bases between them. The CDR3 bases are TGTGCCAGCATAGAGGGCGGAAGCGAAAAACTGTTTTTT. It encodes CASIEGGSEKLFF.

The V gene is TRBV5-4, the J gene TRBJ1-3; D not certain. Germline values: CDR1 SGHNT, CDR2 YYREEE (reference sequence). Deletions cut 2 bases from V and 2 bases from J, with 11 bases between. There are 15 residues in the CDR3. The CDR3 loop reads CASSFTEAAGNTIYF. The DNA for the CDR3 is TGTGCCAGCAGCTTCACGGAGGCGGCTGGAAACACCATATATTTT.